Following are 32 T cell receptor beta chains from one sample sequenced in a study of PD-1 blockade in classical Hodgkin lymphoma. The assay was immunoSEQ multiplex PCR, and TCRdb's table has in-frame clones only and misses some. The data contain approximately 4,700 clones, over 65% of them singletons. All the patients suffered relapse after autologous stem cell transplantation, and brentuximab vedotin exposure differed. Isolated CD8+ T cells were derived from thawed PBMCs through magnetic negative selection. The sequences come from CD8+ T cells from blood, collected at baseline. These receptor sequences come from a human donor with classical Hodgkin lymphoma.

The rearrangement joins TRBV9 to TRBJ2-3; 14 nucleotides match TRBD2. V shed 3 bases and J 3 bases; nucleotides not matched to a gene: 15. The germline CDR1 and CDR2 sequences are SGDLS and YYNGEE. This CDR3 has 20 residues. CDR3 loop: CASSASGRLAGGRGTDTQYF. The CDR3 DNA sequence: TGTGCCAGCAGCGCCTCTGGCCGACTAGCGGGAGGGCGAGGTACAGATACGCAGTATTTT.

This clone occurred once. The chain couples TRBV7-2 to TRBJ2-5; D remains ambiguous. The CDR3 has 14 residues. Germline-derived CDR1 and CDR2 are SGHTA and FQGNSA. V was trimmed by 5 bases and J by 3 bases, leaving 13 bases between them. CDR3 loop: CASSHPSPKETQYF. As DNA, the CDR3 is TGTGCCAGCAGCCACCCCTCCCCCAAAGAGACCCAGTACTTC.

This chain uses TRBV4-3 with TRBJ2-1; no definite D call. From germline, CDR1 is LGHNA and CDR2 YSLEER. CDR3 length: 16 residues. Trimming took 0 bases from V and 0 from J, leaving 9 bases between them. CDR3 sequence reads: CASSQEILSSYNEQFF. The CDR3 nucleotides read TGCGCCAGCAGCCAAGAAATTCTGAGCTCCTACAATGAGCAGTTCTTC.

V gene TRBV7-8 combines with J gene TRBJ2-1; TRBD1 is a possible D gene (6 bases). The CDR3 sequence is 14 residues long. Germline CDR1 and CDR2: SGHVS and FQNEAQ. Trimming cost V 2 bases and J 11 bases, with 16 bases left between them. CDR3 coding DNA: TGTGCCAGCAGCTTAATACAGGGTTGGTCCCAGCAGTTCTTC. Residues: CASSLIQGWSQQFF. Variable domain in full (rest from reference TRBV7-8 and TRBJ2-1): GAGVSQSPRYKVAKRGQDVALRCDPISGHVSLFWYQQALGQGPEFLTYFQNEAQLDKSGLPSDRFFAERPEGSVSTLKIQRTQQEDSAVYLCASSLIQGWSQQFFGPGTRLTVL.

This clone was seen a few times. The J gene is TRBJ1-1, the V gene TRBV7-2; tentative D call: TRBD1 (5 bases). This CDR3 is built from 12 residues. Germline CDR1 and CDR2: SGHTA and FQGNSA. V gave up 5 bases and J gave up 8 bases, with 12 bases separating them. CDR3 in DNA: TGTGCCAGCAGCCCAGGGTTCTTAGAAGCTTTCTTT. This translates into CASSPGFLEAFF.

About this clone itself: The junction and the germline gene differ at one end; a read error may be behind it. V and J are TRBV9 and TRBJ2-7, with D uncertain. Per the germline V gene, CDR1 is SGDLS and CDR2 is YYNGEE. The CDR3 is 15 amino acids. The CDR3 DNA sequence: TGCGCCAGCAGCCCCCTGGGAAACAGTCCCTACGAGCAGTACTTC. It yields the protein CASSPLGNSPYEQYF.

V usage is TRBV21-1 and J usage is TRBJ2-1; TRBD2 reflects the table's D call only, with no check against the DNA. TRBV21-1 constitutes a pseudogene. The CDR3 has 13 residues. The CDR3 DNA follows: TGTGCCAGCAGCAAACGGGGGGCTTGTGAGCAGTTCTTC. This translates into CASSKRGACEQFF.

V and J are TRBV6-1 and TRBJ2-7, with 7 bases aligning to TRBD2. V trimming: 0 bases; J trimming: 7 bases; junction bases outside the gene matches: 9. There are 15 residues in the CDR3. The germline V gene encodes CDR1 MNHNS and CDR2 SASEGT. CDR3 in amino acids: CASSEAAPREEEQYF. In DNA form, the CDR3 reads TGTGCCAGCAGTGAAGCCGCCCCTCGGGAGGAGGAGCAGTACTTC.

V and J are TRBV5-1 and TRBJ1-6; D may be TRBD1 (5 bases). The CDR3 is 13 amino acids. CDR1 and CDR2 from the germline V gene are SGHRS and YFSETQ. Trimming removed 4 bases from V and 10 bases from J, with 12 bases in between. The chain's CDR3 is CASSTSRESPLHF. The CDR3 DNA sequence: TGCGCCAGCAGCACGTCCAGGGAGTCACCCCTCCACTTT.

The rearrangement joins TRBV9 to TRBJ1-4; D unclear. V was pared by 2 bases and J by 13 bases, with 15 bases between. The germline V gene has CDR1 SGDLS and CDR2 YYNGEE. The CDR3 length is 13 residues. The CDR3 DNA reads TGTGCCAGCAGCGTGGACGGGTCAGGAAGACTGTTTTTT. Amino acid sequence: CASSVDGSGRLFF.

The chain combines TRBV11-3 with TRBJ2-1; D might be TRBD1 or TRBD2, each matching 5 bases. Germline V gives CDR1 SGHNT, CDR2 YENEEA. This CDR3 is built from 15 residues. Trimming left V 1 base short and J 2 bases short, with 9 bases between. CDR3 sequence reads: CASSLVQGPYNEQFF. For the CDR3, the DNA is TGTGCCAGCAGCTTAGTGCAGGGACCCTACAATGAGCAGTTCTTC.

The rearrangement uses TRBV6-5 and TRBJ1-1, with D perhaps TRBD1 (5 bases). This CDR3 is 14 amino acids long. Trimming took off 4 bases at V and 0 bases at J, with 9 bases between the two ends. Per germline, CDR1 MNHEY and CDR2 SVGAGI. The CDR3 here is CASSWGRMNTEAFF. The CDR3 DNA reads as TGTGCCAGCAGTTGGGGCAGGATGAACACTGAAGCTTTCTTT.

CDR3 nucleotides: TGTGCCAGCACCGAAGGACAGGGTAGGTCGTACGAGCAGTACTTC. Translated, it gives CASTEGQGRSYEQYF. The V call is TRBV2, the J call TRBJ2-7; TRBD1 aligns across 8 bases. CDR1 SNHLY and CDR2 FYNNEI come from the germline V gene. There are 15 residues in the CDR3. V gave up 7 bases and J gave up 4 bases; unmatched junction bases: 12.

The CDR3 sequence is CASSIWSRFQETQYF. CDR3 coding DNA: TGTGCCAGCAGTATCTGGAGTCGGTTCCAAGAGACCCAGTACTTC. The V call is TRBV28, the J call TRBJ2-5; no reliable D call. Germline assignment: CDR1 MDHEN and CDR2 SYDVKM. This CDR3 has 15 residues. Trimming stripped 5 bases from V and 1 base from J, with 14 bases between. Combining the CDR3 with reference TRBV28 and TRBJ2-5 gives the whole variable domain DVKVTQSSRYLVKRTGEKVFLECVQDMDHENMFWYRQDPGLGLRLIYFSYDVKMKEKGDIPEGYSVSREKKERFSLILESASTNQTSMYLCASSIWSRFQETQYFGPGTRLLVL.

The genes are TRBV11-3 and TRBJ2-7, with 9 bases identical to TRBD1. The V gene end was trimmed by 0 bases and the J gene end by 2 bases; junction bases not matched to a gene: 11. The length of the CDR3 is 18 residues. Germline V lookup: CDR1 SGHNT, CDR2 YENEEA. The CDR3 DNA reads as TGTGCCAGCAGCTTAGATTCCCTGACCGGGACAGGGACCTACGAGCAGTACTTC. Protein sequence: CASSLDSLTGTGTYEQYF.

The chain recombines TRBV7-8 with TRBJ2-7; 10 positions match TRBD1. This CDR3 has 17 residues. The V gene end was trimmed by 5 bases and the J gene end by 5 bases; junction bases not matched to a gene: 15. The germline V gene encodes CDR1 SGHVS and CDR2 FQNEAQ. Here the CDR3 reads CASSPRAPGQGYHEQYF. In nucleotides, the CDR3 is TGTGCCAGCAGCCCCCGCGCTCCGGGACAGGGGTACCACGAGCAGTACTTC.

The chain has TRBV5-6 and TRBJ1-6; the D is unclear. Germline CDR1 reads SGHDT; CDR2 reads YYEEEE. Trimming took off 0 bases at V and 0 bases at J, with 10 bases between the two ends. This CDR3 region has 17 residues. CDR3: CASSLGLQSSYNSPLHF. DNA for the CDR3: TGTGCCAGCAGCTTGGGGCTCCAGAGCTCCTATAATTCACCCCTCCACTTT.

The chain joins TRBV6-6 to TRBJ2-1; 7 positions agree with TRBD1. The germline V gene has CDR1 MNHNY and CDR2 SVGAGI (reference sequence). This CDR3 is built from 15 residues. The ends lost 5 bases at V and 4 bases at J; junction bases unmatched: 8. The CDR3 here is CASSVRDRSYNEQFF. The CDR3 coding sequence is TGTGCCAGCAGTGTCCGGGACAGATCATACAATGAGCAGTTCTTC.

The V gene is TRBV7-9, the J gene TRBJ2-7, with 7 positions matching TRBD1. Germline CDR1 SEHNR, CDR2 FQNEAQ (reference sequence). The V and J ends lost 5 bases and 4 bases, in that order; junction bases with no gene match: 8. This CDR3 has 14 residues. CDR3 sequence: CASSAQGLGYEQYF. The CDR3 nucleotides read TGTGCCAGCAGCGCACAGGGGCTTGGGTACGAGCAGTACTTC.

The genes are TRBV2 and TRBJ2-2; D is unclear. The V end lost 7 bases, the J end lost 6 bases, and 6 bases lay between the germline ends. The CDR3 is made up of 11 amino acids. The germline V gene has CDR1 SNHLY and CDR2 FYNNEI. CDR3 sequence (DNA): TGTGCCAGCAACCACCCCGGGGAGCTGTTTTTT. Translating it yields CASNHPGELFF.

The rearrangement uses TRBV15 and TRBJ1-5; possibly TRBD1 for D (6 bases). Germline CDR1 LNHNV, CDR2 YYDKDF (reference sequence). V shed 7 bases and J shed 2 bases, with 15 bases lying between them. This CDR3 contains 15 residues. The CDR3 loop is CATTAGRGRNQPQHF. In DNA, the CDR3 is TGTGCCACCACTGCAGGCAGGGGCCGCAATCAGCCCCAGCATTTT.

V gene TRBV19 combines with J gene TRBJ1-5; a possible D gene is TRBD1 (6 bases). The germline V gene has CDR1 LNHDA and CDR2 SQIVND (reference sequence). Trimming stripped 5 bases from V and 2 bases from J, with 10 bases between. The CDR3 has 14 residues. The CDR3 DNA reads as TGTGCCAGTAGTGCGGGGGCTGGCAATCAGCCCCAGCATTTT. Protein: CASSAGAGNQPQHF. Complete variable domain (other parts from reference TRBV19 and TRBJ1-5): DGGITQSPKYLFRKEGQNVTLSCEQNLNHDAMYWYRQDPGQGLRLIYYSQIVNDFQKGDIAEGYSVSREKKESFPLTVTSAQKNPTAFYLCASSAGAGNQPQHFGDGTRLSIL.

The J gene is TRBJ2-3, the V gene TRBV4-1; tentatively, D is TRBD2 (5 bases). This CDR3 region has 15 residues. Trimming left V 0 bases short and J 3 bases short, with 10 bases between. In germline, CDR1 is MGHRA, CDR2 YSYEKL. DNA for the CDR3: TGCGCCAGCAGCCAAGACCCGGACTGGACAGATACGCAGTATTTT. This sequence encodes CASSQDPDWTDTQYF.

V and J are TRBV30 and TRBJ1-2; unclear D gene. Looked up from germline, CDR1 is GTSNPN and CDR2 is SVGIG (reference sequence). The germline V and J ends were trimmed by 8 bases and 5 bases, with 18 bases remaining between them. The CDR3 contains 13 residues. CDR3 in amino acids: CAHSAGPGYGYTF. The DNA for the CDR3 is TGTGCCCATTCAGCGGGCCCTGGGTATGGCTACACCTTC.

This chain joins TRBV7-9 and TRBJ2-7, with D perhaps TRBD2 (5 bases). CDR1 is SEHNR and CDR2 is FQNEAQ in the germline V gene (reference sequence). This CDR3 is built from 17 residues. Trimming pared 6 bases from V and 5 bases from J, leaving 26 bases between. Written as DNA, the CDR3 is TGTGCCAGCAGTTTAAGGGTGATACCGGGGAGCATCCACGAGCAGTACTTC. It is translated as CASSLRVIPGSIHEQYF. Full variable domain (outside the CDR3, taken from reference TRBV7-9 and TRBJ2-7): DTGVSQNPRHKITKRGQNVTFRCDPISEHNRLYWYRQTLGQGPEFLTYFQNEAQLEKSRLLSDRFSAERPKGSFSTLEIQRTEQGDSAMYLCASSLRVIPGSIHEQYFGPGTRLTVT.

The gene calls are TRBV5-4 and TRBJ2-7, with D tentatively TRBD2 (7 bases). CDR1 and CDR2 from the germline V gene are SGHNT and YYREEE (reference sequence). V lost 1 base, J lost 3 bases, and 14 bases lay in between. This CDR3 spans 15 amino acids. Written as DNA, the CDR3 is TGTGCCAGCAGCTTGTATTCGGGGGGCAGCTACGAGCAGTACTTC. Amino acids: CASSLYSGGSYEQYF.

This chain connects TRBV18 to TRBJ1-5, with 7 bases matching TRBD1. Germline CDR1 KGHSH, CDR2 LQKENI. V lost 5 bases to trimming and J lost 7 bases; unmatched junction nucleotides: 5. The CDR3 has 13 residues. In nucleotides, the CDR3 is TGTGCCAGCTCAAGGGGGACAGCCCAGCCCCAGCATTTT. Translating gives CASSRGTAQPQHF.

This chain joins TRBV28 and TRBJ2-3; unclear D gene. Germline values: CDR1 MDHEN, CDR2 SYDVKM. This CDR3 has 13 residues. With 3 bases removed from V and 6 bases from J, the gap between germline ends came to 10 bases. CDR3 bases: TGTGCCAGCAGTTTTCCCTCTTCGGATACGCAGTATTTT. This encodes CASSFPSSDTQYF. Complete variable domain (other parts from reference TRBV28 and TRBJ2-3): DVKVTQSSRYLVKRTGEKVFLECVQDMDHENMFWYRQDPGLGLRLIYFSYDVKMKEKGDIPEGYSVSREKKERFSLILESASTNQTSMYLCASSFPSSDTQYFGPGTRLTVL.

The V gene is TRBV11-1, the J gene TRBJ2-1; D perhaps matches TRBD2 (5 bases). This CDR3 is 16 amino acids long. Germline V CDR1 and CDR2: SGHAT, FQDESV (reference sequence). Trimming cost V 4 bases and J 0 bases, with 13 bases left between them. The CDR3 region has the DNA TGTGCCAGCAGCTACCGAGGGCGTGGCTCCTACAATGAGCAGTTCTTC. As protein: CASSYRGRGSYNEQFF.

The CDR3 spells CASSQLDRGNEQFF. DNA for the CDR3: TGCGCCAGCAGCCAATTGGACAGGGGCAATGAGCAGTTCTTC. The chain uses TRBV4-1 and TRBJ2-1; 9 bases fit TRBD1. CDR1 is MGHRA and CDR2 is YSYEKL in the germline V gene. The ends lost 2 bases at V and 6 bases at J; junction bases unmatched: 2. CDR3 length: 14 residues.

This clone was observed a few times. The chain couples TRBV9 to TRBJ2-7; 8 bases map to TRBD1. The CDR3 has 14 residues. Germline V gene data show CDR1 as SGDLS and CDR2 as YYNGEE. Trimming removed 4 bases from V and 3 bases from J; junction bases left unmatched: 6. The CDR3 region has the DNA TGTGCCAGCAGCACGGGAACAGGGGGCTACGAGCAGTACTTC. Protein: CASSTGTGGYEQYF.

The table lists this clone with a count of one. The gene calls are TRBV7-2 and TRBJ2-1; possibly TRBD2 for D (6 bases). In germline, CDR1 is SGHTA, CDR2 FQGNSA. V was trimmed by 3 bases and J by 8 bases, leaving 26 bases between them. The CDR3 has 18 residues. The CDR3 DNA sequence: TGTGCCAGCAGCTTCCCGAGAGACGGGGACTCCCGCCTAGATGAGCAGTTCTTC. Protein product: CASSFPRDGDSRLDEQFF.